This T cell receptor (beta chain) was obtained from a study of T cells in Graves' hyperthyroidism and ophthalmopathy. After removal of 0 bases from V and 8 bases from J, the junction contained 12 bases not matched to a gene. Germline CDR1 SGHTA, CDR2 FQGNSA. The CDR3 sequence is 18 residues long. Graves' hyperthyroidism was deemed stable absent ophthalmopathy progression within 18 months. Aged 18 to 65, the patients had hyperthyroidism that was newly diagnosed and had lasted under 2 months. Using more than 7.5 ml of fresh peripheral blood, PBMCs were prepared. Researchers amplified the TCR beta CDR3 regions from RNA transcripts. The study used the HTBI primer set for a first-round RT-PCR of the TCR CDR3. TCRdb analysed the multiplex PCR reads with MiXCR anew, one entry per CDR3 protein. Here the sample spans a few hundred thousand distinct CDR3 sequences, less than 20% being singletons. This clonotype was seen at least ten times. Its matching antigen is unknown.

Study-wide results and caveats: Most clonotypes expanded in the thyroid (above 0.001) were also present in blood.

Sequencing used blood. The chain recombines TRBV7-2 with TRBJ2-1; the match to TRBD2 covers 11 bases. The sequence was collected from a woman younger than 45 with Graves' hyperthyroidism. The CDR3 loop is CASSLARGYSGRGYEQFF. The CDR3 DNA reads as TGTGCCAGCAGCTTAGCGCGTGGATATAGCGGGAGGGGGTATGAGCAGTTCTTC.